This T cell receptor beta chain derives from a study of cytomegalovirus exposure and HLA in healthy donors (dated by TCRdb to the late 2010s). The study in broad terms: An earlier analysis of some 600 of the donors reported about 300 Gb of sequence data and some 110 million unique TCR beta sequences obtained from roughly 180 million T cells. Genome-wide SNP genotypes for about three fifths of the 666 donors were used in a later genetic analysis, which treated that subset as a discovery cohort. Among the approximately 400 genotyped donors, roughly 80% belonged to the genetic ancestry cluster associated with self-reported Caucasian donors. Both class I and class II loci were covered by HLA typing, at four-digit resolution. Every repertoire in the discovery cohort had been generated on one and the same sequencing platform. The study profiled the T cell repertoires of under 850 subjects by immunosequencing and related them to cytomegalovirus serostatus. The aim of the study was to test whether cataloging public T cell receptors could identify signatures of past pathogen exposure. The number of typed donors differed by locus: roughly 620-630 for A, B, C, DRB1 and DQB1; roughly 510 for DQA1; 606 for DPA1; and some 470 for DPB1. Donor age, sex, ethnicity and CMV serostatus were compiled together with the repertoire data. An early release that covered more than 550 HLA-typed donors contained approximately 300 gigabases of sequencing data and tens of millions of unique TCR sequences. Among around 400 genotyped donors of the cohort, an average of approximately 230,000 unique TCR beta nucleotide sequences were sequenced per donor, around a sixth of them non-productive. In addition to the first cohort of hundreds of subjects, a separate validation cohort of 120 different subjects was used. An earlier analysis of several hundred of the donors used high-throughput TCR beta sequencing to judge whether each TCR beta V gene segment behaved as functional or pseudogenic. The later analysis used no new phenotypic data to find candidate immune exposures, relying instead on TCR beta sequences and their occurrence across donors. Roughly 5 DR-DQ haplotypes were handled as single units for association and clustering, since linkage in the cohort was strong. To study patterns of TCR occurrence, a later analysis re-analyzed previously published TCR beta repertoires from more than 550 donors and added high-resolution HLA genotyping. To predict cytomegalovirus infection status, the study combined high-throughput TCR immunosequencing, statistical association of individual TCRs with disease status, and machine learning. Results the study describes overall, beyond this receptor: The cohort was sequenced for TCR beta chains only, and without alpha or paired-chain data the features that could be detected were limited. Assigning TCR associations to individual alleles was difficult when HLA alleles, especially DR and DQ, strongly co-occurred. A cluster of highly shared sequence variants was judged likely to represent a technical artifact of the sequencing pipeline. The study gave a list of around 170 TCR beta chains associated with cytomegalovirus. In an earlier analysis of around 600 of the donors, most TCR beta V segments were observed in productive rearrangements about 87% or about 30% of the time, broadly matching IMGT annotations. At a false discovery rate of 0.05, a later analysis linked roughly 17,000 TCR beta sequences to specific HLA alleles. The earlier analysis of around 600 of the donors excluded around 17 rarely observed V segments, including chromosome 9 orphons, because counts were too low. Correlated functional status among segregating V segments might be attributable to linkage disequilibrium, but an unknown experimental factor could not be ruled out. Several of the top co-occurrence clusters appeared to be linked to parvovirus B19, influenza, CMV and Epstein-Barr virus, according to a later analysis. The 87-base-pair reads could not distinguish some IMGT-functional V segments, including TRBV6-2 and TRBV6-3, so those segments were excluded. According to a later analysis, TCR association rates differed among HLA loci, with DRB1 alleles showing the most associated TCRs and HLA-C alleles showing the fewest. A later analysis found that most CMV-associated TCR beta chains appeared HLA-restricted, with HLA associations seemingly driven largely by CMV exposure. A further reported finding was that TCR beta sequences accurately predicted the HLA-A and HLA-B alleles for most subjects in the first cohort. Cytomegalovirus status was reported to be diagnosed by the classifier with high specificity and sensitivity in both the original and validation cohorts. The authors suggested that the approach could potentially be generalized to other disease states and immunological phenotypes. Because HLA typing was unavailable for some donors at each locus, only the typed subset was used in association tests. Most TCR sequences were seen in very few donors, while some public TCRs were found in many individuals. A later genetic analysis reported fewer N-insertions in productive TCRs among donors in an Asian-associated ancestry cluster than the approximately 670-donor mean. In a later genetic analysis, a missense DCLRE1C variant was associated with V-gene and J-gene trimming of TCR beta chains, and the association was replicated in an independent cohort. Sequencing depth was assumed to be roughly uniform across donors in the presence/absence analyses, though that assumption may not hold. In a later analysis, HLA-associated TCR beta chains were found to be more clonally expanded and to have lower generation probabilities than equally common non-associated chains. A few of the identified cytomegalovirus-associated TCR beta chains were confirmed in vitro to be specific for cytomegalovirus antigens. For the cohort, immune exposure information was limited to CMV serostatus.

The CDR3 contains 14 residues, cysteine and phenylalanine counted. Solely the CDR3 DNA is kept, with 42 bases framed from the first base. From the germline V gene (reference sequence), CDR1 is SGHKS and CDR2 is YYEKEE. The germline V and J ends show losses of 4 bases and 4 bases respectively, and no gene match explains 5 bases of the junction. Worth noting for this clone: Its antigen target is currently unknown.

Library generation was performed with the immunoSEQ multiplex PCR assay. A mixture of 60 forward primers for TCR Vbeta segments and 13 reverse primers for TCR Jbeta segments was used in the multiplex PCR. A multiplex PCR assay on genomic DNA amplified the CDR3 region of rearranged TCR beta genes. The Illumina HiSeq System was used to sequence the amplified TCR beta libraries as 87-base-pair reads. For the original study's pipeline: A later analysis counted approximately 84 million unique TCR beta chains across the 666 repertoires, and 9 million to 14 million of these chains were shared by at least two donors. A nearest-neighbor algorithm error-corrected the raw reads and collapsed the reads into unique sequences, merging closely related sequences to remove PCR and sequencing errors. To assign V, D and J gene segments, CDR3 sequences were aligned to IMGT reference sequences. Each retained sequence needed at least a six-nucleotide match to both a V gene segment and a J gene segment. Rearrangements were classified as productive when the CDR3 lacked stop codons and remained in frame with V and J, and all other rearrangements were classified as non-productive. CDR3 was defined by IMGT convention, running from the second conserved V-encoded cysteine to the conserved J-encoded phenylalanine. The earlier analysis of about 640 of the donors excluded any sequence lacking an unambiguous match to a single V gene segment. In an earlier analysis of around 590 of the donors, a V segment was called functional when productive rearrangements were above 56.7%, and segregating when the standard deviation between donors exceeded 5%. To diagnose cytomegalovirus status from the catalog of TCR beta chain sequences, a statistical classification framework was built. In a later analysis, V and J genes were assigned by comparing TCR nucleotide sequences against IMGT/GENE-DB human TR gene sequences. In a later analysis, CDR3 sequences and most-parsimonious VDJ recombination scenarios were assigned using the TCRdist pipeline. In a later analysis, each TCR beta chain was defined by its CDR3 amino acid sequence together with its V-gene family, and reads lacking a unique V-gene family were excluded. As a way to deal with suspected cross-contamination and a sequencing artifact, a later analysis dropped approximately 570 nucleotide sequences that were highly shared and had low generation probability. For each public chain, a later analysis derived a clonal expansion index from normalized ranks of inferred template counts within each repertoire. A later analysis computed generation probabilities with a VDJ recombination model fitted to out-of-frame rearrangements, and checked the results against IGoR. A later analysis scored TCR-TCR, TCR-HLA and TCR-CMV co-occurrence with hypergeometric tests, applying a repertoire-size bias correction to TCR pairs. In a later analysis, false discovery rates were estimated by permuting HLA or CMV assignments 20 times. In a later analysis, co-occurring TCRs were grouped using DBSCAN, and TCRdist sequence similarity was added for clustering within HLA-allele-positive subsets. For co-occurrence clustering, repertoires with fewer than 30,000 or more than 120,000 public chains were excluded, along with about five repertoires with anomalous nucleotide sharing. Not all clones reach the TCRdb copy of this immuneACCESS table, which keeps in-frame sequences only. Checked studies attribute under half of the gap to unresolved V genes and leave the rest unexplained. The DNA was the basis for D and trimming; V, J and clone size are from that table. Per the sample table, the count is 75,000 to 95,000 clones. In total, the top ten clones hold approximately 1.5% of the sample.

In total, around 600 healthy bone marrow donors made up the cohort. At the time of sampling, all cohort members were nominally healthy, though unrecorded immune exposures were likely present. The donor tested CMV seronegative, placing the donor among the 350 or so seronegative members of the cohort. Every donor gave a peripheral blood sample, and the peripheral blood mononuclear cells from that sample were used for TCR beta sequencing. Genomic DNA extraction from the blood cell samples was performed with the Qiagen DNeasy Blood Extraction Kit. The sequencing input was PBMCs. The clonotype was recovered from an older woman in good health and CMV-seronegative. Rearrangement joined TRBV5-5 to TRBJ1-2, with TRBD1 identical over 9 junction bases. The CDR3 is CASSPVTGGYGYTF. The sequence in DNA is TGTGCCAGCAGCCCTGTGACAGGGGGCTATGGCTACACCTTC.